This T cell receptor beta chain was identified in a study of CD8 T cells in ankylosing spondylitis. MiXCR, run by TCRdb on the 5' RACE reads, gives a single entry per CDR3 protein. The sample includes some 840,000 distinct CDR3 sequences, approximately 12% seen only once; the top ten take just over 0.5%. General study findings and limits: About 8 highly homologous variants made up a TCR beta motif that seemed to typify ankylosing spondylitis blood. Disease-linked clones reportedly concentrated significantly in matched ankylosing spondylitis synovial fluid.

With 0 bases removed from V and 10 bases from J, the gap between germline ends came to 6 bases. The CDR3 length is 12 residues. Germline CDR1 is ENHRY and CDR2 is SYGVKD. As concerns this clonotype: Antigen unknown. A much larger clone is a single base away; this may be a read error.

This receptor was obtained from a male donor with ankylosing spondylitis. Sequenced: blood, either unsorted or a sorted T cell fraction (not recorded which). The chain combines TRBV10-3 with TRBJ1-4; D is ambiguous. Here the CDR3 reads CAISESVGKLFF. CDR3 coding DNA: TGTGCCATCAGTGAGTCGGTGGGAAAACTGTTTTTT.